This T cell receptor (beta chain) is from a study of cytomegalovirus exposure and HLA in healthy donors. Whole-study findings and limits: In an earlier analysis, most TCR beta V segments were productive about 87% or about 30% of the time. Clonal expansion, a later analysis showed, was greater in HLA-associated TCR beta chains than in equally common others.

PCR involved 60 Vbeta and 13 Jbeta primers. Generated by immunoSEQ multiplex PCR, the TCRdb table keeps only in-frame clones and is missing some. The table has more than 95,000 clones, roughly 80% seen once. The CDR3 extends over 17 amino acids. The ends lost 0 bases at V and 12 bases at J; junction bases unmatched: 13. Germline CDR1 LGHNA, CDR2 YSLEER. The donors (healthy individuals) were bone marrow donors. Note on this clone: Its antigen is unknown.

This TCR was sampled from a man aged 25 to 40 in good health and CMV-seropositive. Sequenced sample: PBMCs. The chain uses TRBV4-3 and TRBJ2-1, with 11 bases aligning to TRBD2. CDR3 nucleotide sequence: TGCGCCAGCAGCCAAGACCCGACTAGCGGGAATACAATGAGGCAGTTCTTC. It codes for CASSQDPTSGNTMRQFF.